What follows are 31 T cell receptor beta chains derived from one specimen sequenced in a study of cytomegalovirus exposure and HLA in healthy donors (dated by TCRdb to 2015 to 2018). Library method: the immunoSEQ multiplex PCR assay. For the multiplex PCR, a mixture combining 60 forward primers for TCR Vbeta segments and 13 reverse primers for TCR Jbeta segments was used. The clones in this table, taken by TCRdb from immuneACCESS, are in-frame only. Not every clone is retained; where verified, under half of the shortfall comes from an unresolved V gene, and the cause of the rest is unknown. The sample data list about 130,000 clones, and around 76% of these were observed just once. The ten largest make up roughly 1.9% of the sample. The source material was PBMCs. Receptors were obtained from a woman between 45 and 60 years old in good health and CMV-seronegative.

The V gene is TRBV7-9, the J gene TRBJ2-7; 10 bases are shared with TRBD1. The CDR3 spans 17 residues. J lost 3 bases, V lost 5 bases, and 13 bases had no gene match. CDR1 is SEHNR, CDR2 FQNEAQ, per germline (reference sequence). CDR3 sequence reads: CASSLSYDRGRSYEQYF. Here the CDR3 DNA reads TGTGCCAGCAGCCTAAGCTATGACAGGGGGCGCAGCTACGAGCAGTACTTC.

This chain joins TRBV30 and TRBJ1-2, with a possible D match to TRBD1 (5 bases). The CDR3 has 13 amino acids. Germline CDR1 GTSNPN, CDR2 SVGIG (reference sequence). The germline V and J ends were trimmed by 2 bases and 2 bases, with 9 bases remaining between them. DNA for the CDR3: TGTGCCTGGAGTCCGACAGCCAACTATGGCTACACCTTC. Translated, it gives CAWSPTANYGYTF.

The gene calls are TRBV7-6 and TRBJ2-1, with 8 bases that match TRBD1. The J segment lost 4 bases and the V segment lost 5 bases, leaving 7 bases of the junction unmatched. CDR1 and CDR2 from the germline V gene are SGHVS and FNYEAQ. This CDR3 spans 15 amino acids. The DNA for the CDR3 is TGTGCCAGCAGCCAGACAGGGGACAAATACAATGAGCAGTTCTTC. This gives the protein CASSQTGDKYNEQFF.

The V call is TRBV25-1, the J call TRBJ2-2, with D tentatively TRBD1 (6 bases). Germline loops: CDR1 MGHDK, CDR2 SYGVNS. This CDR3 is built from 17 residues. Trimming took off 3 bases at V and 3 bases at J, with 17 bases between the two ends. The CDR3 spells CASSDPPQGSDTGELFF. In DNA, the CDR3 is TGTGCCAGCAGTGACCCCCCACAGGGATCGGACACCGGGGAGCTGTTTTTT.

The V gene is TRBV19, the J gene TRBJ1-5; D gene ambiguous. The V end was cut by 7 bases, the J end by 4 bases, with 11 bases between. The CDR3 length is 13 residues. Germline CDR1 is LNHDA and CDR2 is SQIVND (reference sequence). CDR3 DNA: TGTGCCAGTAATTCTCCAGGTAATCAGCCCCAGCATTTT. As protein: CASNSPGNQPQHF.

V and J are TRBV4-3 and TRBJ1-2, with 12 nucleotides matching TRBD1. There are 17 residues in the CDR3. Germline values: CDR1 LGHNA, CDR2 YSLEER. The V gene end was trimmed by 5 bases and the J gene end by 5 bases; junction bases not matched to a gene: 12. This CDR3 is CASSVRDRGPVEYGYTF. Here the CDR3 DNA reads TGCGCCAGCAGCGTTCGGGACAGGGGGCCAGTCGAGTATGGCTACACCTTC.

This clone showed up just a few times. CDR3 DNA: TGTGCCAGCATGTGGACAGGGGACACCGGGGAGCTGTTTTTT. Protein sequence: CASMWTGDTGELFF. The chain employs TRBV5-6 and TRBJ2-2, with 9 nucleotides matching TRBD1. Germline V gives CDR1 SGHDT, CDR2 YYEEEE. The CDR3 has 14 amino acids. J lost 3 bases, V lost 6 bases, and 3 bases had no gene match.

The rearrangement joins TRBV27 to TRBJ2-7, with 10 bases fitting TRBD1. Germline trimming cut 4 bases from V and 6 bases from J; bases unmatched to any gene: 6. There are 14 residues in the CDR3. Looked up from germline, CDR1 is MNHEY and CDR2 is SMNVEV (reference sequence). The CDR3 loop is CASSSRQGAIEQYV. The CDR3 bases are TGTGCCAGCAGTTCTCGACAGGGGGCCATCGAGCAGTACGTC.

The chain uses TRBV6-5 and TRBJ2-1; TRBD2 aligns across 16 bases. Trimming cost V 7 bases and J 9 bases; bases outside gene matches: 6. The CDR3 totals 15 residues. Looked up from germline, CDR1 is MNHEY and CDR2 is SVGAGI. The CDR3 nucleotides are TGTGCCAGCACCCGAGGGACTAGCGGGAGGGGTGAGCAGTTCTTC. It encodes CASTRGTSGRGEQFF.

This clone was recorded once. The chain's CDR3 is CASSQLGGMNTEAFF. CDR3 coding DNA: TGTGCCAGCAGCCAACTGGGCGGGATGAACACTGAAGCTTTCTTT. The chain uses TRBV14 and TRBJ1-1; no clear D. CDR3 size: 15 residues. Germline CDR1 SGHDN, CDR2 FVKESK. Trimming stripped 2 bases from V and 0 bases from J, with 10 bases between.

The rearrangement uses TRBV30 and TRBJ1-1, with 10 nucleotides matching TRBD1. Trimming took 3 bases from V and 0 from J; bases not matched to a gene: 4. The CDR3 has 15 amino acids. The germline CDR1 and CDR2 sequences are GTSNPN and SVGIG (reference sequence). The CDR3 reads CAWSRDRGMNTEAFF. The CDR3 coding sequence is TGTGCCTGGAGCAGGGACAGGGGAATGAACACTGAAGCTTTCTTT.

J is TRBJ1-5 and V is TRBV28; TRBD1 might be the D (5 bases). Germline values: CDR1 MDHEN, CDR2 SYDVKM. The CDR3 consists of 15 residues. Trimming cost V 5 bases and J 6 bases, with 17 bases left between them. DNA for the CDR3: TGTGCCAGCAGTCCCGAATACGGGGGTGGTCAGCCCCAGCATTTT. Translating gives CASSPEYGGGQPQHF.

The rearrangement links TRBV10-3 to TRBJ2-1, with D tentatively TRBD1 (6 bases). CDR3 length: 17 amino acids. The V end was cut by 2 bases, the J end by 0 bases, with 14 bases between. Germline-derived CDR1 and CDR2 are ENHRY and SYGVKD. This CDR3 is CAISEGDRTSSYNEQFF. The CDR3, as DNA: TGTGCCATCAGTGAGGGAGACAGGACAAGCTCCTACAATGAGCAGTTCTTC.

The gene calls are TRBV15 and TRBJ1-4; 9 bases align to TRBD1. Germline-derived CDR1 and CDR2 are LNHNV and YYDKDF (reference sequence). V gave up 7 bases and J gave up 8 bases; unmatched junction bases: 5. This CDR3 spans 13 amino acids. The CDR3 DNA is TGTGCCACCAATCGACAGGGGGAGGAAAAACTGTTTTTT. Amino acid sequence: CATNRQGEEKLFF.

The genes are TRBV7-8 and TRBJ1-4; 7 bases are a match to TRBD1. The CDR3 is 14 amino acids. The V segment lost 5 bases and the J segment 7 bases; nucleotides outside the gene matches: 7. Germline assignment: CDR1 SGHVS and CDR2 FQNEAQ. The CDR3 DNA reads as TGTGCCAGCAGCCCAGACAGGGTCGGTGAAAAACTGTTTTTT. Translated, it gives CASSPDRVGEKLFF.

This clone was detected only a few times. This sequence joins TRBV4-2 and TRBJ2-3; 7 bases are a match to TRBD2. The V gene end was trimmed by 4 bases and the J gene end by 5 bases; junction bases not matched to a gene: 12. Germline CDR1 reads LGHNA; CDR2 reads YNFKEQ. This CDR3 is built from 16 residues. CDR3 DNA sequence: TGTGCCAGCAGCCTCGCTGGGGCGGGAGCGTTAGATACGCAGTATTTT. Protein sequence: CASSLAGAGALDTQYF.

This clone appeared a single time. In DNA, the CDR3 is TGTGCCAGCAGCTTAACCGACAGGCTCGCCGGGGAGCTGTTTTTT. Translated, it gives CASSLTDRLAGELFF. The J gene is TRBJ2-2, the V gene TRBV7-3; maybe TRBD1 (6 bases). The CDR3 has 15 amino acids. The V gene lost 0 bases and the J gene lost 6 bases, with 11 bases spanning the gap. The V gene's germline CDR1 is SGHTA and CDR2 FQGTGA. Drawing the rest from reference TRBV7-3 and TRBJ2-2, the complete variable domain is GAGVSQTPSNKVTEKGKYVELRCDPISGHTALYWYRQSLGQGPEFLIYFQGTGAADDSGLPNDRFFAVRPEGSVSTLKIQRTERGDSAVYLCASSLTDRLAGELFFGEGSRLTVL.

The V gene is TRBV7-2, the J gene TRBJ2-5; 7 nucleotides match TRBD1. Germline values: CDR1 SGHTA, CDR2 FQGNSA. The J segment lost 3 bases and the V segment lost 2 bases, leaving 6 bases of the junction unmatched. This CDR3 spans 15 amino acids. The CDR3 protein is CASSLLGTVKETQYF. For the CDR3, the DNA is TGTGCCAGCAGCTTACTTGGGACAGTAAAAGAGACCCAGTACTTC.

A word on this clone: Germline is not matched at one junction end, which may reflect a read error. The chain employs TRBV5-6 and TRBJ1-5; D perhaps matches TRBD1 (5 bases). Per germline, CDR1 SGHDT and CDR2 YYEEEE. CDR3 length equals 12 residues. CDR3 in DNA: TGTGCCAGCAGCTTCGGGGGTCAGCCCCAGAATTTT. Translating gives CASSFGGQPQNF.

V usage is TRBV9 and J usage is TRBJ1-2, with D possibly being TRBD1 (6 bases). CDR3 length: 14 amino acids. Germline V gene data show CDR1 as SGDLS and CDR2 as YYNGEE. The V gene lost 0 bases and the J gene lost 8 bases, with 14 bases spanning the gap. The CDR3 protein is CASSVGQQGSGYTF. CDR3 nucleotide sequence: TGTGCCAGCAGCGTAGGACAACAGGGTAGCGGCTACACCTTC.

The chain recombines TRBV7-9 with TRBJ1-1; D unresolved. This CDR3 is 13 amino acids long. Germline V gene lookup returns CDR1 SEHNR and CDR2 FQNEAQ (reference sequence). The ends were cut back, 2 bases at V and 3 bases at J, with 7 bases in the middle. The CDR3, as DNA: TGTGCCAGCAGCTTACGAGGCCACACTGAAGCTTTCTTT. The encoded protein is CASSLRGHTEAFF.

The chain joins TRBV30 to TRBJ1-3; no reliable D call. Germline V CDR1 and CDR2: GTSNPN, SVGIG (reference sequence). V was clipped by 4 bases and J by 2 bases, with 3 bases between them. This CDR3 has 11 residues. The DNA of the CDR3 is TGTGCCTGGACGGCTGGAAACACCATATATTTT. Amino acids: CAWTAGNTIYF.

This clone was recorded once. This chain links TRBV28 with TRBJ2-7; D ambiguous. Trimming removed 6 bases at V and 1 base at J, with 13 bases between. In germline, CDR1 is MDHEN, CDR2 SYDVKM. This CDR3 contains 14 residues. CDR3 loop: CASSPIGVSYEQYF. Written as DNA, the CDR3 is TGTGCCAGCAGCCCAATCGGAGTATCCTACGAGCAGTACTTC. The full variable domain, completed using reference TRBV28 and TRBJ2-7, is DVKVTQSSRYLVKRTGEKVFLECVQDMDHENMFWYRQDPGLGLRLIYFSYDVKMKEKGDIPEGYSVSREKKERFSLILESASTNQTSMYLCASSPIGVSYEQYFGPGTRLTVT.

This clone was counted a single time. This rearrangement joins TRBV11-3 to TRBJ2-2; weak D call: TRBD1 (6 bases). Germline CDR1 is SGHNT and CDR2 is YENEEA. CDR3 length: 15 amino acids. The V end lost 3 bases, the J end lost 0 bases, and 8 bases lay between the germline ends. The CDR3 DNA follows: TGTGCCAGCAGCTTTACAGGGTCGAACACCGGGGAGCTGTTTTTT. This gives the protein CASSFTGSNTGELFF.

This sequence joins TRBV29-1 and TRBJ1-2, with 11 bases aligning to TRBD1. This CDR3 comprises 13 residues. V shed 5 bases, J shed 6 bases, and the junction held 5 bases outside the gene matches. Germline V gene sequence: CDR1 SQVTM, CDR2 ANQGSEA. The DNA of the CDR3 is TGCAGCGTTCCGGGACAGGGGGTGGATGGCTACACCTTC. Protein sequence: CSVPGQGVDGYTF.

The chain employs TRBV19 and TRBJ1-5, with no clear D. This CDR3 has 15 residues. Looked up from germline, CDR1 is LNHDA and CDR2 is SQIVND (reference sequence). The V gene lost 5 bases and the J gene lost 0 bases, with 11 bases spanning the gap. The CDR3 sequence is CASSPQSDSNQPQHF. CDR3 in DNA: TGTGCCAGTAGTCCACAGTCAGATAGCAATCAGCCCCAGCATTTT. The full variable domain, with the rest looked up from reference TRBV19 and TRBJ1-5, is DGGITQSPKYLFRKEGQNVTLSCEQNLNHDAMYWYRQDPGQGLRLIYYSQIVNDFQKGDIAEGYSVSREKKESFPLTVTSAQKNPTAFYLCASSPQSDSNQPQHFGDGTRLSIL.

This sequence joins TRBV9 and TRBJ1-3, with D unclear. With 0 bases removed from V and 2 bases from J, the gap between germline ends came to 9 bases. This CDR3 region has 15 residues. From germline, CDR1 is SGDLS and CDR2 YYNGEE. The CDR3 bases are TGTGCCAGCAGCGTAGTCGGGGAACCTGGAAACACCATATATTTT. Translating gives CASSVVGEPGNTIYF.

The rearrangement uses TRBV30 and TRBJ2-7, with 7 bases matching TRBD1. V dropped 1 base and J dropped 5; count of bases not matched to a gene: 2. The length of the CDR3 is 12 residues. Germline CDR1 GTSNPN, CDR2 SVGIG (reference sequence). DNA for the CDR3: TGTGCCTGGAGTGGGACAGGTAACGAGCAGTACTTC. Protein product: CAWSGTGNEQYF.

This chain links TRBV4-1 with TRBJ2-3; TRBD2 matches 7 bases. This CDR3 comprises 17 residues. Germline V gene sequence: CDR1 MGHRA, CDR2 YSYEKL. Trimming removed 1 base from V and 2 bases from J; junction bases left unmatched: 9. In nucleotides, the CDR3 is TGCGCCAGCAGCCAAGGTGGGGCTAGCGGACCCACAGATACGCAGTATTTT. Translation gives CASSQGGASGPTDTQYF.

This sequence joins TRBV19 and TRBJ2-3; TRBD2 matches 11 bases. Germline lookup yields CDR1 LNHDA and CDR2 SQIVND (reference sequence). The CDR3 contains 20 residues. Losses at the gene ends were 3 bases for V and 2 bases for J; bases not matched to a gene: 16. This CDR3 is CASSMRTSGGIGGVTDTQYF. In DNA form, the CDR3 reads TGTGCCAGTAGTATGCGTACTAGCGGGGGAATAGGGGGGGTCACAGATACGCAGTATTTT.

This sequence joins TRBV4-1 and TRBJ2-3; 15 bases fit TRBD2. This CDR3 is built from 20 residues. V trimming: 2 bases; J trimming: 0 bases; junction bases outside the gene matches: 9. CDR1 is MGHRA, CDR2 YSYEKL, per germline. The DNA of the CDR3 is TGCGCCAGCAGCCAACCGGGACTAGCGGGAGGCGGCCCTAGCACAGATACGCAGTATTTT. This gives the protein CASSQPGLAGGGPSTDTQYF.